The T cell receptor beta chain under discussion was sequenced for a study of blood T cell repertoires in COVID-19. Original handling: Nucleated cell counts were estimated from reference gene primer amplification. The table came from immunoSEQ multiplex PCR; TCRdb's copy has only in-frame clones and leaves some out. V, J and clone size are those of that table, while D and trimming were read from the DNA. This repertoire shows around 250,000 clones, about 83% found once; its top ten account for roughly 8.6%. The germline CDR1 and CDR2 sequences are ENHRY and SYGVKD. Unmatched junction bases numbered 3, after V lost 6 bases and J lost 3 bases. This CDR3 has 14 amino acids. Only one count was recorded for this clone.

V usage is TRBV10-3 and J usage is TRBJ1-5; 9 bases are a match to TRBD1. Sequencing was done on a sample of peripheral blood. The receptor comes from a man aged 40-50 years with active or convalescent COVID-19. For the CDR3, the DNA is TGTGCCATCAGCCGGGACAGGGTCAATCAGCCCCAGCATTTT. Translation gives CAISRDRVNQPQHF.